The 5 T cell receptor beta chains reported below all come from one sample, sequenced in a study of T cell repertoires in cytomegalovirus infection. Their antigens remain unidentified. TCRdb used MiXCR to reprocess the reads, holding one entry per CDR3 protein. The sample has more than 85,000 distinct CDR3 sequences, roughly 30% seen once. The specimen was CD8+ T cells from cultured PBMCs, collected from culture after CMV antigen stimulation. The receptor set was obtained from a human donor in good health (CMV status not recorded). Some clones in this sample may be carry-over from other donors' samples.

This clonotype was observed at least ten times. This sequence joins TRBV6-1 and TRBJ1-5; unclear D gene. Germline V gene data show CDR1 as MNHNS and CDR2 as SASEGT. Trimming removed 1 base at V and 0 bases at J, with 10 bases between. CDR3 length: 16 amino acids. Here the CDR3 reads CASSEVSVISNQPQHF. Written as DNA, the CDR3 is TGTGCCAGCAGTGAAGTATCGGTGATTAGCAATCAGCCCCAGCATTTT.

The genes are TRBV6-4 and TRBJ1-5; 8 bases map to TRBD1. Trimming at V came to 7 bases and at J to 2 bases, leaving 16 bases not matched to a gene. Germline CDR1 reads MRHNA; CDR2 reads SNTAGT. The CDR3 length is 18 residues. DNA of the CDR3: TGTGCCAGCAAGGAGGACAGGGTGGGCTGGGTCGGCAATCAGCCCCAGCATTTT. Encoded protein: CASKEDRVGWVGNQPQHF.

V gene TRBV6-5 combines with J gene TRBJ1-3, with D unresolved. V was shortened by 6 bases and J by 9 bases, with 9 bases between the two germline ends. The CDR3 contains 11 residues. Germline CDR1 reads MNHEY; CDR2 reads SVGAGI. CDR3 loop: CASRSGGTIYF. The CDR3 bases are TGTGCCAGCAGATCCGGCGGCACCATATATTTT.

CDR3 coding DNA: TGTGCCAGCACCCGGCTGAATGGGGGGCTAGTGGGAGCTTTCTTT. Protein: CASTRLNGGLVGAFF. This chain joins TRBV7-8 and TRBJ1-1; D possibly corresponds to TRBD1 (6 bases). CDR1 is SGHVS and CDR2 is FQNEAQ in the germline V gene. Trimming pared 7 bases from V and 10 bases from J, leaving 25 bases between. The CDR3 spans 15 residues.

The V call is TRBV6-5, the J call TRBJ2-5; no reliable D call. From germline, CDR1 is MNHEY and CDR2 SVGAGI. The CDR3 has 14 amino acids. The ends were cut back, 0 bases at V and 5 bases at J, with 10 bases in the middle. For the CDR3, the DNA is TGTGCCAGCAGTTACTCGCATACCGGGGAGACCCAGTACTTC. It codes for CASSYSHTGETQYF.